A selection of T cell receptor beta chains follows, all from one sample in a study of brain T cells in children with intractable seizures. TCRdb's copy holds only in-frame clones and misses some; the assay was immunoSEQ multiplex PCR. The repertoire holds 110,000 or so clones, under 95% seen once, with 3.8% in the top ten. Sequencing used peripheral blood, obtained at surgery. These TCRs come from a boy under two years old with hemimegalencephaly and intractable seizures. The CDR3 runs from the conserved cysteine through the conserved F or W.

j_gene | v_gene | CDR3aa
TRBJ1-5 | TRBV28 | CASSPHTGSYSNQPQHF
TRBJ1-6 | TRBV19 | CASSIGNLRGSPLHF
TRBJ2-3 | TRBV7-9 | CASSGSDTQYF
TRBJ2-3 | TRBV25-1 | CASSTNSGSGADTQYF
TRBJ2-3 | TRBV5-1 | CASSSGLDRSTDTQYF
TRBJ2-7 | TRBV19 | CASSRTRGSNGQYF
TRBJ2-7 | TRBV18 | CASSPYRAASYEQYF
TRBJ2-4 | TRBV27 | CASSLLGGAKNIQYF
TRBJ2-7 | TRBV5-6 | CASSLRGGPYYEQYF
TRBJ1-5 | TRBV21-1 | CASRGGGSNQPQHF
TRBJ2-1 | TRBV5-5 | CASSQTGTSYNEQFF
TRBJ1-5 | TRBV6-5 | CASRRQDGQPQHF
TRBJ2-7 | TRBV5-4 | CASSPVGRDRPYEQYF
TRBJ1-3 | TRBV5-6 | CASPRGNTIYF
TRBJ2-2 | TRBV24-1 | CATSDADPPNTGELFF
TRBJ2-7 | TRBV29-1 | CSVAGQLSYEQYF
TRBJ2-5 | TRBV12-2 | CASRPSSGTSACTQYF
TRBJ1-2 | TRBV28 | CATMPAGRYGYTF
TRBJ2-1 | TRBV9 | CASSLAAGHSGEQFF
TRBJ2-5 | TRBV27 | CASSQAGGPLTQYF
TRBJ1-1 | TRBV20-1 | CSAEKKAFF
TRBJ2-7 | TRBV23-1 | CASSPYEEQGYEQYF
TRBJ2-7 | TRBV30 | CAAGDLMAGEQYF
TRBJ2-5 | TRBV5-1 | CASRENASGRRETQYF
TRBJ1-2 | TRBV12-5 | CASGLSLGGDGYTF
TRBJ1-2 | TRBV7-3 | CASSLSGGYGYTF
TRBJ2-1 | TRBV5-1 | CASSRGLAGGNEQFF
TRBJ2-4 | TRBV28 | CVTRQGAGNIQYF
TRBJ1-1 | TRBV6-5 | CASSYSEVGNTEAFF
TRBJ2-7 | TRBV11-3 | CASSPSGRASEQYF
TRBJ1-6 | TRBV7-3 | CASSLSRGPNSPLHF
TRBJ1-2 | TRBV7-8 | CASSLGLLSYGYTF
TRBJ1-2 | TRBV30 | CAWSVSSYGYTF
TRBJ2-7 | TRBV20-1 | CSASQRAYEQYF
TRBJ2-2 | TRBV5-6 | CASSLRSTGELFF
TRBJ1-2 | TRBV28 | CASSPPDRANYGYTF
TRBJ2-7 | TRBV21-1 | CASSKSGRISYEQYF
TRBJ1-4 | TRBV10-1 | CASSESRGVTEKLFF
TRBJ2-1 | TRBV27 | CASSFSGRNEQFF
TRBJ2-2 | TRBV7-3 | CASRLMESGELFF
TRBJ2-1 | TRBV5-4 | CASSLSGSSYNEQFF
TRBJ1-4 | TRBV7-8 | CASSPRTDHNEKLFF
TRBJ2-1 | TRBV4-1 | CASSQNRGNEQFF
TRBJ2-7 | TRBV10-3 | CAISEGPGLVAYEQYF
TRBJ1-4 | TRBV28 | CASRTSGQGSEKLFF
TRBJ2-2 | TRBV3-1/TRBV3-2 | CASSLYQGSGELFF
TRBJ2-1 | TRBV28 | CASSFQGTYNEQFF
TRBJ1-6 | TRBV5-1 | CASSFQGAENSPLHF
TRBJ2-3 | TRBV4-1 | CASSPGLAGVLTGFTDTQYF
TRBJ2-7 | TRBV5-1 | CASSLDSRESPQYF
TRBJ1-1 | TRBV7-2 | CASSPAGWGLEAFF
TRBJ2-2 | TRBV21-1 | CASSKAPGQGNTGELFF
TRBJ2-5 | TRBV24-1 | CATSHRDRAQETQYF
TRBJ2-5 | TRBV3-1/TRBV3-2 | CASASRERETQYF
TRBJ2-7 | TRBV15 | CATSRGTFAHEQYF
TRBJ1-2 | TRBV19 | CASSMTENYGYTF
TRBJ1-5 | TRBV11-1 | CASSLACREGGNQPQHF
TRBJ2-3 | TRBV10-3 | CAIGYSGGRDTQYF
TRBJ1-4 | TRBV27 | CASSLRANEKLFF